Described below is a single T cell receptor (beta chain) sequence and its context. About 0.5 to 1 ug RNA was reverse transcribed with random hexamers. TCRdb used MiXCR to reprocess the immunoSEQ multiplex PCR reads, holding one entry per CDR3 protein. In the table there are about 160,000 distinct CDR3 sequences, around 90% of which are singletons. The CDR3 loop spans 13 amino acids. The V and J ends lost 9 bases and 1 base respectively, with 12 bases between them. Germline CDR1 reads MGHDK; CDR2 reads SYGVNS. The data belong to a study of CD8 T cells in Susac syndrome. The gene calls are TRBV25-1 and TRBJ1-1; D is uncertain. Sample: CD4+ T cells from PBMCs. This receptor was identified in a human donor in good health. This CDR3 is CASSRRENTEAFF. The CDR3 nucleotides read TGTGCCAGTTCCAGACGGGAGAACACTGAAGCTTTCTTT. Based on the CDR3 plus reference TRBV25-1 and TRBJ1-1, the full variable domain is EADIYQTPRYLVIGTGKKITLECSQTMGHDKMYWYQQDPGMELHLIHYSYGVNSTEKGDLSSESTVSRIRTEHFPLTLESARPSHTSQYLCASSRRENTEAFFGQGTRLTVV.